This T cell receptor (beta chain) derives from a study of regulatory T cells in long-lasting Graves disease. Overall study findings and caveats: It was peripheral blood alone, not thyroid tissue, that was studied.

Specified time point: newly diagnosed GD, antithyroid drugs for less than 3 months. With RNA extracted from PBMCs as input, the TCR library was made. Trimming took off 0 bases at V and 2 bases at J, with 15 bases between the two ends. The CDR3 covers 16 residues. Per the germline V gene, CDR1 is DFQATT and CDR2 is SNEGSKA (reference sequence). Construction of TCR beta libraries relied on iRepertoire HTBI primers and on Arm-PCR targeting CDR3 regions. MiXCR was run by TCRdb on the multiplex PCR reads, yielding one entry per CDR3 protein. The table has around 450,000 distinct CDR3 sequences, 15% seen once. Concerning this clonotype: Its antigen remains unidentified.

The same sample was also studied in work on T cells in Graves' hyperthyroidism and ophthalmopathy. This second study says: Patients aged 18 to 65 had newly diagnosed hyperthyroidism lasting under 2 months.

The sample in question was peripheral blood mononuclear cells (PBMCs), obtained at new diagnosis, from a patient treated with antithyroid drugs. The chain links TRBV20-1 to TRBJ2-3; tentative D call: TRBD2 (6 bases). The origin of this receptor is a woman aged 40 to 55 with Graves disease. Written as DNA, the CDR3 is TGCAGTGCTAGAGATAGGATAGCGGAGCCCACAGATACGCAGTATTTT. Translation: CSARDRIAEPTDTQYF.